This T cell receptor beta chain was obtained from a study of blood T cells in healthy people across ages. Sample-barcoded 5' priming and a J-beta primer mix drove a second PCR of about 7 to 12 cycles. Each TCR beta cDNA got a 12-nucleotide random molecular identifier. TCRdb called the 5' RACE reads again in MiXCR, with one record for every CDR3 protein. Found here are hundreds of thousands of distinct CDR3 sequences, more than 55% of them singletons; the top ten hold roughly 25%. Trimming at V came to 3 bases and at J to 2 bases, leaving 9 bases not matched to a gene. CDR1 KGHDR and CDR2 SFDVKD come from the germline V gene. The CDR3 loop spans 17 amino acids. Whenever a sample was processed, at least 6.5 million PBMCs were isolated.

V and J are TRBV24-1 and TRBJ2-5, with 9 bases lining up with TRBD1. The sample consisted of blood. This TCR was sampled from a man aged 40-49 years in good health. Here the CDR3 reads CATSDPTLGQGQETQYF. For the CDR3, the DNA is TGTGCCACCAGTGATCCTACACTCGGACAGGGGCAAGAGACCCAGTACTTC.